This T cell receptor beta chain was identified in a study of tumor and adjacent non-tumor tissue in lung cancer. RNA was extracted from bulk tissue without any cell sorting. Three rounds of nested PCR, following a modified ARM-PCR protocol, produced the TCRbeta library. In TCRdb, the multiplex PCR reads were re-called with MiXCR into one record per CDR3 protein. This sample yields 85,000 to 100,000 distinct CDR3 sequences, of which about 67% are seen a single time; approximately 20% belongs to the top ten. Germline-derived CDR1 and CDR2 are SGHKS and YYEKEE (reference sequence). The CDR3 is 13 amino acids. Comment on this clonotype: One end of the junction does not line up with germline, which may come from a read error.

V usage is TRBV5-5 and J usage is TRBJ1-2, with D possibly matching TRBD1 (6 bases). The sequenced sample consisted of lung tumor tissue. The sequence derives from a man between 60 and 70 years old with non-small cell lung cancer. DNA for the CDR3: TGTGCCAGTAGCTTGGGGGCGGGGGCCGACTACACCTTC. Its protein is CASSLGAGADYTF.